This T cell receptor beta chain is drawn from a study of cytomegalovirus exposure and HLA in healthy donors. In the study overall: A prior study identified over 100 million unique TCR beta sequences from about 180 million T cells. Findings and caveats of the study: As a later analysis revealed, most CMV-associated TCR beta chains appeared HLA-restricted. Some V segments (TRBV6-2 and TRBV6-3 among them) were excluded as indistinguishable. A later analysis appeared to link common viral pathogens to several of the most significant clusters.

A note on this clone: The antigen is unknown.

The junction had 9 bases not matched to a gene; V was cut back by 3 bases and J by 9 bases. Germline V CDR1 and CDR2: PRHDT, FYEKMQ (reference sequence). The CDR3 runs 15 residues. The PCR employed 60 Vbeta primers together with 13 Jbeta primers. The data were produced by immunoSEQ multiplex PCR, yet TCRdb's version contains in-frame clones alone and is incomplete. The sample shows about 240,000 clones, around 80% of them seen only once. The sequence was collected from a boy aged 5-17 years in good health and CMV-seronegative. The rearrangement uses TRBV13 and TRBJ2-1, with 9 positions matching TRBD2. Sequenced sample: PBMCs. The CDR3 nucleotides are TGTGCCAGCAGCTTCCTTAGCGGGAGAGCAAGTGAGCAGTTCTTC. It translates to CASSFLSGRASEQFF.